Presented here are 30 T cell receptor beta chains from one specimen sequenced in a study of shared clonotypes between healthy human individuals. TCRdb's table, derived via immunoSEQ multiplex PCR, lists solely in-frame clones and lacks some. The data show 2,500,000 or so clones, more than 90% seen once. The material sequenced was naive CD4+ T cells sorted from blood. Subset meaning: CD45RA+ positively selected. The receptors derive from a man in his late teens or twenties in good health.

The V and J genes are TRBV25-1 and TRBJ2-5; D is perhaps TRBD1 (6 bases). This CDR3 comprises 16 residues. V lost 3 bases, J lost 5 bases, and 19 bases lay in between. Germline CDR1 and CDR2: MGHDK and SYGVNS. The DNA for the CDR3 is TGTGCCAGCAGTGAGGGCGCAGGTGGGGGCCTCGAGACCCAGTACTTC. This encodes CASSEGAGGGLETQYF.

V and J are TRBV9 and TRBJ1-5, with D maybe TRBD1 (5 bases). Trimming left V 4 bases short and J 3 bases short, with 14 bases between. Germline-derived CDR1 and CDR2 are SGDLS and YYNGEE. The CDR3 loop spans 15 amino acids. Here the CDR3 reads CASSLGTVDNQPQHF. In nucleotides, the CDR3 is TGTGCCAGCAGCCTCGGGACGGTGGACAATCAGCCCCAGCATTTT.

The chain has TRBV7-9 and TRBJ1-6; maybe TRBD1 (6 bases). V was pared by 4 bases and J by 11 bases, with 9 bases between. Germline-derived CDR1 and CDR2 are SEHNR and FQNEAQ (reference sequence). The CDR3 runs to 12 residues. This CDR3 reads CASSSQGPPLHF. The CDR3 coding sequence is TGTGCCAGCAGCTCACAGGGACCACCCCTCCACTTT. Drawing the rest from reference TRBV7-9 and TRBJ1-6, the complete variable domain is DTGVSQNPRHKITKRGQNVTFRCDPISEHNRLYWYRQTLGQGPEFLTYFQNEAQLEKSRLLSDRFSAERPKGSFSTLEIQRTEQGDSAMYLCASSSQGPPLHFGNGTRLTVT.

CDR3 in amino acids: CASIGRGQGIFNQPQHF. CDR3 sequence (DNA): TGTGCCAGCATAGGGAGGGGACAGGGGATCTTCAATCAGCCCCAGCATTTT. The chain couples TRBV28 to TRBJ1-5, with TRBD1 identical over 10 bases. Germline CDR1 reads MDHEN; CDR2 reads SYDVKM. Germline trimming cut 7 bases from V and 3 bases from J; bases unmatched to any gene: 12. The CDR3 covers 17 residues. The variable domain in full, with the rest retrieved from reference TRBV28 and TRBJ1-5, is DVKVTQSSRYLVKRTGEKVFLECVQDMDHENMFWYRQDPGLGLRLIYFSYDVKMKEKGDIPEGYSVSREKKERFSLILESASTNQTSMYLCASIGRGQGIFNQPQHFGDGTRLSIL.

The chain links TRBV28 to TRBJ2-1; D is undetermined. The ends were cut back, 3 bases at V and 7 bases at J, with 13 bases in the middle. Germline V gives CDR1 MDHEN, CDR2 SYDVKM. CDR3 size: 14 residues. CDR3 coding DNA: TGTGCCAGCAGTTTGCCTACCCTGGGAAATGAGCAGTTCTTC. This codes for CASSLPTLGNEQFF.

In its sample, this clone was seen a few times. Other DNA variants within this sample encode the same CDR3. The CDR3, as DNA: TGTGCCATCAGTGAGTCTGGCGGGAGCTCCTACGAGCAGTACTTC. Amino acid sequence: CAISESGGSSYEQYF. This chain connects TRBV10-3 to TRBJ2-7, with 7 bases aligning to TRBD2. Germline V gene sequence: CDR1 ENHRY, CDR2 SYGVKD. Trimming took 0 bases from V and 0 from J; bases not matched to a gene: 2. The CDR3 extends over 15 amino acids.

The gene calls are TRBV7-2 and TRBJ2-3, with 9 positions matching TRBD2. The V gene's germline CDR1 is SGHTA and CDR2 FQGNSA. CDR3 length: 16 residues. J gave up 1 base and V 1 base, and 3 bases lay outside the gene matches. The CDR3, as DNA: TGTGCCAGCAGCTTAGTCGAGCGGGGGGGCACAGATACGCAGTATTTT. Protein: CASSLVERGGTDTQYF.

This rearrangement joins TRBV30 to TRBJ1-1; 7 positions agree with TRBD1. V lost 2 bases to trimming and J lost 4 bases; unmatched junction nucleotides: 10. This CDR3 has 15 amino acids. CDR1 and CDR2 from the germline V gene are GTSNPN and SVGIG (reference sequence). CDR3 amino acids: CAWSPGRGRVTEAFF. Here the CDR3 DNA reads TGTGCCTGGAGTCCTGGAAGGGGGCGCGTCACTGAAGCTTTCTTT.

This clone was found a few times. The chain couples TRBV14 to TRBJ1-1; maybe TRBD1 (5 bases). Trimming shortened V by 4 bases and J by 6 bases, and 15 bases separated the two germline ends. Germline lookup yields CDR1 SGHDN and CDR2 FVKESK. The CDR3 totals 14 residues. The CDR3 sequence is CASSLLTGVPEAFF. CDR3 nucleotide sequence: TGTGCCAGCAGCCTCCTCACAGGAGTCCCTGAAGCTTTCTTT.

The chain recombines TRBV4-3 with TRBJ1-2; D is ambiguous. The V end was cut by 6 bases, the J end by 0 bases, with 14 bases between. Germline V lookup: CDR1 LGHNA, CDR2 YSLEER. The CDR3 is 15 amino acids. The DNA of the CDR3 is TGCGCCAGCAGGCCAAGTGGGGAGTCTAACTATGGCTACACCTTC. This gives the protein CASRPSGESNYGYTF.

This clone is a singleton in its sample. The V gene is TRBV19, the J gene TRBJ1-1; a weak D match, TRBD1 (5 bases). The CDR3 consists of 16 residues. Trimming took 3 bases from V and 4 from J, leaving 18 bases between them. Per germline, CDR1 LNHDA and CDR2 SQIVND (reference sequence). CDR3 in DNA: TGTGCCAGTAGTATTCCCCCCCTTGGGGGGGGCACTGAAGCTTTCTTT. Its protein product is CASSIPPLGGGTEAFF.

This chain connects TRBV2 to TRBJ2-1; D uncertain. V lost 8 bases to trimming and J lost 2 bases, with 13 bases between them. The germline V gene has CDR1 SNHLY and CDR2 FYNNEI. This CDR3 region has 14 residues. For the CDR3, the DNA is TGTGCCAGCCAACGGTCCGTCGCCTACAATGAGCAGTTCTTC. Amino acids: CASQRSVAYNEQFF.

The J gene is TRBJ2-1, the V gene TRBV7-8; D is perhaps TRBD1 (6 bases). The length of the CDR3 is 14 residues. V gave up 0 bases and J gave up 9 bases, with 12 bases separating them. Germline CDR1 is SGHVS and CDR2 is FQNEAQ. CDR3 DNA sequence: TGTGCCAGCAGCTTAGCCTACAGGGTGGGTGAGCAGTTCTTC. It yields the protein CASSLAYRVGEQFF.

The gene calls are TRBV5-8 and TRBJ1-2, with D possibly TRBD1 on 5 matching bases. The V gene lost 5 bases and the J gene lost 1 base, with 15 bases spanning the gap. Germline assignment: CDR1 SGHTS and CDR2 YDEGEE. CDR3 size: 15 residues. For the CDR3, the DNA is TGTGCCAGCAGTTTCGCGCGGGGGGTTAACTATGGCTACACCTTC. Translation gives CASSFARGVNYGYTF.

The chain links TRBV6-1 to TRBJ1-5; the match to TRBD1 covers 8 bases. Trimming at V came to 8 bases and at J to 5 bases, leaving 2 bases not matched to a gene. Germline CDR1 is MNHNS and CDR2 is SASEGT. CDR3 length: 12 amino acids. CDR3 in amino acids: CASQTGDQPQHF. CDR3 sequence (DNA): TGTGCCAGCCAGACAGGGGATCAGCCCCAGCATTTT.

This clone was seen just once. The chain carries TRBV19 and TRBJ2-7; tentative D call: TRBD2 (6 bases). CDR1 is LNHDA and CDR2 is SQIVND in the germline V gene (reference sequence). This CDR3 spans 13 amino acids. Trimming took 7 bases from V and 0 from J, leaving 10 bases between them. The CDR3 nucleotides are TGTGCCAGTAAGGCGGGGAGCTCCTACGAGCAGTACTTC. Translation: CASKAGSSYEQYF.

This rearrangement joins TRBV5-4 to TRBJ2-7; D call uncertain. Germline assignment: CDR1 SGHNT and CDR2 YYREEE (reference sequence). Deletions cut 0 bases from V and 0 bases from J, with 13 bases between. The CDR3 consists of 16 residues. The CDR3 DNA follows: TGTGCCAGCAGCTTGGGATACTACGCGAACTCCTACGAGCAGTACTTC. It codes for CASSLGYYANSYEQYF.

This chain links TRBV11-2 with TRBJ2-1, with 8 bases matching TRBD2. With 5 bases clipped from V and 4 bases from J, the junction kept 19 bases outside the gene matches. CDR3 length: 19 amino acids. Germline CDR1 is SGHAT and CDR2 is FQNNGV. CDR3 bases: TGTGCCAGCAGCGGAAGGGGTGGCGGGGGGACCCTCTGGTACAATGAGCAGTTCTTC. Amino acids: CASSGRGGGGTLWYNEQFF. Variable domain in full (rest from reference TRBV11-2 and TRBJ2-1): EAGVAQSPRYKIIEKRQSVAFWCNPISGHATLYWYQQILGQGPKLLIQFQNNGVVDDSQLPKDRFSAERLKGVDSTLKIQPAKLEDSAVYLCASSGRGGGGTLWYNEQFFGPGTRLTVL.

This chain uses TRBV20-1 with TRBJ1-2, with unresolved D. CDR3 length: 10 residues. The ends were cut back, 0 bases at V and 13 bases at J, with 9 bases in the middle. CDR1 and CDR2 from the germline V gene are DFQATT and SNEGSKA (reference sequence). The CDR3 DNA is TGCAGTGCTAGAGACCTCGGTGGCACCTTC. It translates to CSARDLGGTF.

This chain links TRBV5-4 with TRBJ2-7, with D possibly matching TRBD1 (8 bases). This CDR3 spans 13 amino acids. CDR1 and CDR2 (germline): SGHNT, YYREEE (reference sequence). Trimming pared 3 bases from V and 7 bases from J, leaving 14 bases between. In DNA form, the CDR3 reads TGTGCCAGCAGCTACGGACAGGGAGGGGAGCAGTACTTC. It translates to CASSYGQGGEQYF.

The chain carries TRBV5-1 and TRBJ1-2; TRBD1 might be the D (5 bases). The CDR3 extends over 14 amino acids. Trimming shortened V by 4 bases and J by 5 bases, and 15 bases separated the two germline ends. Germline assignment: CDR1 SGHRS and CDR2 YFSETQ. The CDR3 spells CASSPLGGGYGYTF. The CDR3 DNA follows: TGCGCCAGCAGCCCTCTAGGTGGGGGGTATGGCTACACCTTC.

The rearrangement uses TRBV7-2 and TRBJ1-6; no definite D call. The CDR3 spans 14 residues. Germline values: CDR1 SGHTA, CDR2 FQGNSA. The germline V and J ends were trimmed by 5 bases and 8 bases, with 13 bases remaining between them. The CDR3 sequence is CASSAWQWDSPLHF. The CDR3 region has the DNA TGTGCCAGCAGCGCCTGGCAGTGGGATTCACCCCTCCACTTT. The full variable domain, in which reference TRBV7-2 and TRBJ1-6 provide the parts outside the CDR3, is GAGVSQSPSNKVTEKGKDVELRCDPISGHTALYWYRQSLGQGLEFLIYFQGNSAPDKSGLPSDRFSAERTGGSVSTLTIQRTQQEDSAVYLCASSAWQWDSPLHFGNGTRLTVT.

This clone was detected only once. The J gene is TRBJ1-5, the V gene TRBV6-6, with D possibly being TRBD1 (5 bases). The CDR3 is 14 amino acids. Germline V CDR1 and CDR2: MNHNY, SVGAGI (reference sequence). V gave up 7 bases and J gave up 3 bases, with 13 bases separating them. CDR3 DNA: TGTGCCAGCACCCTGACAGACCCCAATCAGCCCCAGCATTTT. It yields the protein CASTLTDPNQPQHF.

The V and J genes are TRBV4-1 and TRBJ2-2; 7 bases align to TRBD1. The CDR3 loop spans 17 amino acids. Germline assignment: CDR1 MGHRA and CDR2 YSYEKL. Trimming cost V 2 bases and J 4 bases; bases outside gene matches: 10. CDR3 sequence (DNA): TGCGCCAGCAGCCAACTCGACAGGGCCAGGAGCACCGGGGAGCTGTTTTTT. It encodes CASSQLDRARSTGELFF.

The DNA for the CDR3 is TGCGCCAGCAGCCCAGACAGGCCATTAATGAACACTGAAGCTTTCTTT. Protein: CASSPDRPLMNTEAFF. This rearrangement joins TRBV5-1 to TRBJ1-1, with D perhaps TRBD1 (6 bases). Germline V lookup: CDR1 SGHRS, CDR2 YFSETQ. This CDR3 has 16 residues. The ends were cut back, 4 bases at V and 0 bases at J, with 16 bases in the middle.

The chain has TRBV30 and TRBJ1-2; no clear D gene. CDR1 is GTSNPN, CDR2 SVGIG, per germline (reference sequence). The CDR3 is 11 amino acids. The germline V and J ends were trimmed by 8 bases and 1 base, with 8 bases remaining between them. The CDR3, as DNA: TGTGCCGGGCGTTATAACTATGGCTACACCTTC. Residues: CAGRYNYGYTF.

As regards this clone: Its ends do not fully match the called genes, so a read error is possible. The chain carries TRBV10-2 and TRBJ1-5; possible D gene TRBD1, 6 bases. The CDR3 runs to 14 residues. CDR1 is WSHSY and CDR2 is SAAADI in the germline V gene. The CDR3 is CTSSGTSLNQPQHF. The DNA of the CDR3 is TGCACCAGCAGCGGGACATCTCTCAATCAGCCCCAGCATTTT.

The chain couples TRBV2 to TRBJ1-1, with D perhaps TRBD1 (5 bases). Germline CDR1 SNHLY, CDR2 FYNNEI. This CDR3 contains 15 residues. Trimming left V 6 bases short and J 2 bases short, with 16 bases between. The CDR3 sequence: CASSLDLGGNTEAFF. CDR3 DNA: TGTGCCAGCAGCCTCGATCTCGGGGGTAACACTGAAGCTTTCTTT.

Concerning this clone: Other DNA sequences in this sample translate to the same CDR3. The chain links TRBV5-1 to TRBJ1-1; TRBD1 matches at 7 bases. The germline V gene encodes CDR1 SGHRS and CDR2 YFSETQ. The V and J ends lost 0 bases and 6 bases, in that order; junction bases with no gene match: 2. The CDR3 is made up of 13 amino acids. CDR3: CASSLGQGAEAFF. The CDR3 coding sequence is TGCGCCAGCAGCTTGGGACAGGGAGCTGAAGCTTTCTTT.

The rearrangement joins TRBV5-4 to TRBJ2-3; TRBD2 aligns across 11 bases. The CDR3 is made up of 16 amino acids. CDR1 is SGHNT, CDR2 YYREEE, per germline (reference sequence). J lost 0 bases, V lost 4 bases, and 4 bases had no gene match. The CDR3, as DNA: TGTGCCAGCAGCATCTTAGCGGGGGGGAGCACAGATACGCAGTATTTT. It is translated as CASSILAGGSTDTQYF.